This entry describes one T cell receptor (beta chain). As handled by the study authors: Estimates of nucleated cell counts were drawn from the amplification of reference gene primers. The assay was immunoSEQ multiplex PCR, and TCRdb's table has in-frame clones only and misses some. V, J and clone size are those of that table, while D and trimming were read from the DNA. The sample lists 100,000 or so clones; over 80% were seen once. This specimen belongs to a study of blood T cell repertoires in COVID-19. Whole-study context: Collection of acute and convalescent COVID-19 samples took place in the United States, Italy and Spain. From T cells, B-cell-depleted T cells, or PBMCs came the material, which was cDNA or gDNA.

The V end lost 8 bases, the J end lost 0 bases, and 11 bases lay between the germline ends. Germline CDR1 GTSNPN, CDR2 SVGIG (reference sequence). The CDR3 runs to 12 residues. The TCR sequence derives from a man aged 45-65 years with active or convalescent COVID-19. The specimen sequenced was peripheral blood. The rearrangement joins TRBV30 to TRBJ2-7, with D possibly being TRBD2 (5 bases). CDR3 in amino acids: CAQGLDSYEQYF. The DNA of the CDR3 is TGTGCCCAAGGACTTGACTCCTACGAGCAGTACTTC. The full variable domain, its missing parts supplied by reference TRBV30 and TRBJ2-7, is SQTIHQWPATLVQPVGSPLSLECTVEGTSNPNLYWYRQAAGRGLQLLFYSVGIGQISSEVPQNLSASRPQDRQFILSSKKLLLSDSGFYLCAQGLDSYEQYFGPGTRLTVT.